Listed below are T cell receptor beta chains from one sample, sequenced in a study of blood T cell repertoires in COVID-19. Profiling relied on immunoSEQ multiplex PCR, and the TCRdb table lists in-frame clones only, not all of them. The sample contains roughly 250,000 clones, about 89% of which appear only once. The sample taken for sequencing was peripheral blood. The receptors stem from a middle-aged man who had recovered from COVID-19. CDR3s include the opening cysteine and the closing phenylalanine or tryptophan. The order of the fields is V gene, J gene, clone size, D gene, CDR3 protein, CDR3 DNA. A D gene is named only where the DNA matches it firmly. The size entry is marked missing in some rows and otherwise reads once, few, many or a size class.

TRBV11-2	TRBJ2-3	once	NA	CASSFDRLRYF	TGTGCCAGCAGCTTCGACAGGCTTAGGTATTTT
TRBV6-8	TRBJ2-7	NA	NA	CASSYPQGISYEQYF	TGTGCCAGCAGTTACCCGCAGGGGATCTCCTACGAGCAGTACTTC
TRBV4-1	TRBJ2-3	NA	TRBD1	CASSQLGTGARTDTQYF	TGCGCCAGCAGCCAACTGGGGACAGGCGCCCGAACAGATACGCAGTATTTT
TRBV10-2	TRBJ1-1	NA	NA	CASSRPLSGNTEAFF	TGCGCCAGCAGCCGACCGCTCTCAGGGAACACTGAAGCTTTCTTT
TRBV7-8	TRBJ1-2	NA	NA	CASSLTGQFYGYTF	TGTGCCAGCAGCTTAACCGGACAGTTCTATGGCTACACCTTC
TRBV7-2	TRBJ1-3	NA	NA	CASSLSVQGGSGNTIYF	TGTGCCAGCAGCTTATCGGTGCAGGGAGGGTCTGGAAACACCATATATTTT
TRBV29-1	TRBJ1-1	NA	NA	CSVIRSTTEAFF	TGCAGCGTTATCAGGTCTACCACTGAAGCTTTCTTT
TRBV7-6	TRBJ2-3	NA	TRBD1	CASSSPLGQGESTDTQYF	TGTGCCAGCAGCTCTCCCTTGGGACAGGGGGAAAGCACAGATACGCAGTATTTT
TRBV9	TRBJ2-2	NA	TRBD2	CASSVGLAGGPNGELFF	TGTGCCAGCAGCGTAGGCCTAGCGGGAGGGCCGAACGGGGAGCTGTTTTTT
TRBV27	TRBJ2-7	NA	TRBD2	CASSPRLAGTYEQYF	TGTGCCAGCAGCCCCCGACTAGCGGGAACCTACGAGCAGTACTTC
TRBV2	TRBJ2-1	NA	TRBD1	CASSDGTGGYNEQFF	TGTGCCAGCAGCGACGGGACAGGGGGCTACAATGAGCAGTTCTTC
TRBV5-3	TRBJ1-5	NA	NA	CARSYSGTHQPQHF	TGTGCCAGAAGCTATTCAGGAACCCATCAGCCCCAGCATTTT
TRBV2	TRBJ2-3	NA	TRBD2	CASKSGLAGEGPTDTQYF	TGTGCCAGCAAATCGGGACTAGCGGGAGAGGGGCCTACAGATACGCAGTATTTT
TRBV29-1	TRBJ2-4	NA	NA	CSVAVAGSKNIQYF	TGCAGCGTTGCGGTGGCGGGGTCCAAAAACATTCAGTACTTC
TRBV2	TRBJ1-4	few	NA	CASSKGSDRNEKLFF	TGTGCCAGCAGTAAAGGGTCGGACAGAAATGAAAAACTGTTTTTT
TRBV11-2	TRBJ2-1	NA	TRBD2	CASSYRGLAGGPYNEQFF	TGTGCCAGCAGTTACCGCGGACTAGCGGGGGGCCCCTACAATGAGCAGTTCTTC
TRBV5-1	TRBJ2-1	NA	TRBD2	CASSPSTSGTYNEQFF	TGCGCCAGCAGCCCATCGACTAGCGGGACCTACAATGAGCAGTTCTTC
TRBV4-3	TRBJ2-7	NA	TRBD2	CASSQAPSGGYEQYF	TGCGCCAGCAGCCAAGCCCCTAGCGGGGGCTACGAGCAGTACTTC
TRBV11-2	TRBJ2-1	NA	TRBD2	CASSSPSGGGRNEQFF	TGTGCCAGCAGCTCGCCAAGCGGGGGCGGGCGGAATGAGCAGTTCTTC
TRBV6-5	TRBJ2-7	NA	TRBD2	CASGEGAGRHHEQYF	TGTGCCAGCGGGGAGGGAGCGGGAAGGCACCACGAGCAGTACTTC
TRBV9	TRBJ2-3	NA	NA	CASSAEGGSDTQYF	TGTGCCAGCAGCGCTGAGGGGGGGTCAGATACGCAGTATTTT
TRBV6-1	TRBJ2-5	NA	NA	CASSEASLETQYF	TGTGCCAGCAGTGAAGCTAGCCTAGAGACCCAGTACTTC
TRBV5-1	TRBJ1-1	NA	TRBD1	CASSLGDRNTEAFF	TGCGCCAGCAGCTTGGGGGACAGAAACACTGAAGCTTTCTTT
TRBV5-1	TRBJ2-3	NA	TRBD2	CASSLAGTTDTQYF	TGCGCCAGCAGCTTAGCGGGGACCACAGATACGCAGTATTTT
TRBV7-9	TRBJ2-7	NA	NA	CASSPTGTHEQYF	TGTGCCAGCAGCCCCACAGGGACCCACGAGCAGTACTTC
TRBV4-1	TRBJ2-7	NA	TRBD1	CASSLQQGAIVYEQYF	TGCGCCAGCAGCCTACAACAGGGGGCTATAGTGTACGAGCAGTACTTC
TRBV5-6	TRBJ2-2	NA	NA	CASSPRRTGELFF	TGTGCCAGCAGCCCGAGGAGGACCGGGGAGCTGTTTTTT
TRBV7-3	TRBJ2-2	NA	TRBD2	CASSLAGGPNTGELFF	TGTGCCAGCAGCTTAGCGGGAGGCCCGAACACCGGGGAGCTGTTTTTT
TRBV7-2	TRBJ2-1	NA	TRBD2	CASSFRLAGGPEQFF	TGTGCCAGCAGCTTCCGACTAGCGGGAGGGCCGGAACAGTTCTTC
TRBV11-2	TRBJ1-2	NA	TRBD1	CASSLGGWGQGFSNYGYTF	TGTGCCAGCAGCTTAGGGGGCTGGGGACAGGGGTTTTCTAACTATGGCTACACCTTC
TRBV6-5	TRBJ2-5	NA	TRBD2	CASRYPGTSGETQYF	TGTGCCAGCAGGTATCCCGGGACTAGCGGGGAGACCCAGTACTTC
TRBV29-1	TRBJ2-3	NA	NA	CSANPSQRAITDTQYF	TGCAGCGCAAATCCCTCTCAGCGGGCAATAACAGATACGCAGTATTTT
TRBV19	TRBJ2-7	once	TRBD1	CASTPRQGRSYEQYF	TGTGCCAGTACCCCACGACAGGGGCGATCCTACGAGCAGTACTTC
TRBV20-1	TRBJ2-7	NA	TRBD1	CSASTDRGGEQYF	TGCAGTGCTAGTACGGACAGGGGAGGCGAGCAGTACTTC
TRBV18	TRBJ2-1	NA	NA	CASSASEAFYNEQFF	TGTGCCAGCTCAGCCAGCGAAGCCTTCTACAATGAGCAGTTCTTC
TRBV5-1	TRBJ2-3	NA	NA	CASSLGASSTDTQYF	TGCGCCAGCAGCTTAGGGGCTAGTAGTACAGATACGCAGTATTTT
TRBV7-9	TRBJ1-2	NA	TRBD1	CASSSITPGQGLRVGGYTF	TGTGCCAGCAGCTCGATCACTCCGGGACAGGGCCTCCGTGTGGGTGGCTACACCTTC
TRBV19	TRBJ2-4	NA	TRBD1	CASSIRDRGDIQYF	TGTGCCAGTAGTATAAGGGACAGGGGAGACATTCAGTACTTC
TRBV20-1	TRBJ2-3	NA	TRBD2	CSAPGGNTQYF	TGCAGTGCTCCCGGGGGGAATACGCAGTATTTT
TRBV5-1	TRBJ2-3	NA	TRBD2	CASTPMTSGTDTQYF	TGCGCCAGCACACCAATGACTAGCGGCACAGATACGCAGTATTTT
TRBV5-4	TRBJ2-7	NA	NA	CASSLFGGGEQYF	TGTGCCAGCAGCTTGTTCGGGGGAGGCGAGCAGTACTTC
TRBV15	TRBJ1-2	NA	NA	CATRGGVYRTLANYGYTF	TGTGCCACCAGAGGCGGTGTGTACCGAACCTTAGCTAACTATGGCTACACCTTC
TRBV9	TRBJ2-3	NA	TRBD2	CASSAPGLALTDTQYF	TGTGCCAGCAGCGCACCGGGACTAGCGTTAACAGATACGCAGTATTTT
TRBV5-1	TRBJ2-1	NA	TRBD2	CASSSGLAGGPTYNEQFF	TGCGCCAGCAGCTCGGGACTAGCGGGGGGTCCCACCTACAATGAGCAGTTCTTC